This entry lists 27 T cell receptor beta chains sequenced from one sample in a study of blood T cell repertoires in COVID-19. TCRdb's table, derived via immunoSEQ multiplex PCR, lists solely in-frame clones and lacks some. The table shows roughly 200,000 clones, with around 82% occurring only once. Sequenced: peripheral blood. Receptors originate from a woman aged 70 to 79 with acute or convalescent COVID-19.

The chain couples TRBV5-1 to TRBJ2-2; D may be TRBD2 (5 bases). CDR3 size: 12 residues. Germline CDR1 is SGHRS and CDR2 is YFSETQ. V was clipped by 4 bases and J by 5 bases, with 6 bases between them. The CDR3 DNA reads as TGCGCCAGCAGCCGAGGGACCGGGGAGCTGTTTTTT. It is translated as CASSRGTGELFF.

V gene TRBV27 combines with J gene TRBJ2-1; 7 bases map to TRBD2. The CDR3 has 15 residues. V was pared by 2 bases and J by 1 base, with 2 bases of the junction left unmatched. Per the germline V gene, CDR1 is MNHEY and CDR2 is SMNVEV (reference sequence). DNA of the CDR3: TGTGCCAGCAGTTTAAGGGGACTATCCTACAATGAGCAGTTCTTC. Amino acids: CASSLRGLSYNEQFF.

The genes are TRBV12-5 and TRBJ1-1; D remains unclear. The CDR3 has 13 amino acids. Trimming took 6 bases from V and 3 from J, leaving 11 bases between them. Germline V gene lookup returns CDR1 LGHNT and CDR2 FRNRAP. The CDR3 DNA sequence: TGTGCTAGTGGCCCGGGGTGGGACACTGAAGCTTTCTTT. It encodes CASGPGWDTEAFF.

The chain links TRBV3-1 (or the pseudogene TRBV3-2) to TRBJ2-1, with 8 bases aligning to TRBD2. The germline V gene encodes CDR1 LGHDT and CDR2 YNNKEL (reference sequence). CDR3 length equals 20 residues. V lost 1 base to trimming and J lost 1 base; unmatched junction nucleotides: 15. The CDR3 reads CASSQGTPAGDPGSYNEQFF. The CDR3 DNA follows: TGTGCCAGCAGCCAAGGTACCCCAGCGGGAGACCCGGGTTCCTACAATGAGCAGTTCTTC.

This clone was seen once. This chain links TRBV2 with TRBJ2-1, with TRBD1 as a possible D gene (5 bases). The CDR3 spans 14 residues. Trimming took 4 bases from V and 2 from J, leaving 9 bases between them. Germline CDR1 and CDR2: SNHLY and FYNNEI. The CDR3 here is CASSAQGPYNEQFF. CDR3 DNA: TGTGCCAGCAGTGCCCAGGGCCCCTACAATGAGCAGTTCTTC.

The chain couples TRBV27 to TRBJ2-1, with no clear D. Trimming left V 5 bases short and J 5 bases short, with 10 bases between. CDR1 is MNHEY and CDR2 is SMNVEV in the germline V gene (reference sequence). The CDR3 contains 13 residues. CDR3 DNA sequence: TGTGCCAGCAGTCCCCTAGTGCACAATGAGCAGTTCTTC. It translates to CASSPLVHNEQFF.

This chain joins TRBV7-9 and TRBJ2-5, with 10 bases aligning to TRBD2. Germline CDR1 reads SEHNR; CDR2 reads FQNEAQ (reference sequence). This CDR3 contains 14 residues. V gave up 2 bases and J gave up 5 bases; unmatched junction bases: 2. The CDR3 DNA reads TGTGCCAGCAGCTTACTAGCGGGAGTTGAGACCCAGTACTTC. Residues: CASSLLAGVETQYF. The full variable domain, with the rest looked up from reference TRBV7-9 and TRBJ2-5, is DTGVSQNPRHKITKRGQNVTFRCDPISEHNRLYWYRQTLGQGPEFLTYFQNEAQLEKSRLLSDRFSAERPKGSFSTLEIQRTEQGDSAMYLCASSLLAGVETQYFGPGTRLLVL.

This chain connects TRBV6-5 to TRBJ2-1; perhaps TRBD2 as D (6 bases). Germline assignment: CDR1 MNHEY and CDR2 SVGAGI. CDR3 length equals 13 residues. V gave up 0 bases and J gave up 7 bases, with 7 bases separating them. CDR3 DNA: TGTGCCAGCAGTTACTCTGGGAGGAATGAGCAGTTCTTC. The encoded protein is CASSYSGRNEQFF.

The chain uses TRBV6-5 and TRBJ2-2; tentative D call: TRBD1 (6 bases). The CDR3 runs 15 residues. Germline CDR1 and CDR2: MNHEY and SVGAGI. The V end lost 5 bases, the J end lost 0 bases, and 10 bases lay between the germline ends. CDR3 amino acids: CASSRQVSNTGELFF. CDR3 sequence (DNA): TGTGCCAGCAGTAGACAGGTTTCGAACACCGGGGAGCTGTTTTTT.

This chain uses TRBV7-9 with TRBJ2-1, with TRBD2 matching 11 bases. This CDR3 comprises 18 residues. Germline V gives CDR1 SEHNR, CDR2 FQNEAQ (reference sequence). Germline trimming cut 3 bases from V and 7 bases from J; bases unmatched to any gene: 14. The CDR3 sequence: CASSLPFRLAGLRNEQFF. CDR3 DNA sequence: TGTGCCAGCAGCTTGCCCTTTCGACTAGCGGGACTCAGAAATGAGCAGTTCTTC.

The rearrangement links TRBV3-1 (or the pseudogene TRBV3-2) to TRBJ2-3; TRBD1 is a possible D gene (6 bases). Germline-derived CDR1 and CDR2 are LGHDT and YNNKEL (reference sequence). V lost 4 bases to trimming and J lost 1 base, with 9 bases between them. The CDR3 spans 14 residues. CDR3 DNA: TGTGCCAGCAGCCTCGGACAGCGCACAGATACGCAGTATTTT. Amino acid sequence: CASSLGQRTDTQYF.

This clone has only a few counts. This chain uses TRBV5-6 with TRBJ2-1; D ambiguous. CDR3 length: 14 amino acids. With 6 bases removed from V and 0 bases from J, the gap between germline ends came to 10 bases. Germline CDR1 reads SGHDT; CDR2 reads YYEEEE. The CDR3 coding sequence is TGTGCCAGCACCTCATGGAGCTCCTACAATGAGCAGTTCTTC. It is translated as CASTSWSSYNEQFF.

The V gene is TRBV28, the J gene TRBJ2-2; D is possibly TRBD1 (6 bases). The germline V gene encodes CDR1 MDHEN and CDR2 SYDVKM. V lost 3 bases, J lost 0 bases, and 8 bases lay in between. CDR3 length equals 15 residues. CDR3 residues: CASSFQGPNTGELFF. The CDR3 region has the DNA TGTGCCAGCAGTTTCCAGGGGCCGAACACCGGGGAGCTGTTTTTT.

This clone was counted between two and nine times. The chain recombines TRBV10-3 with TRBJ2-2, with TRBD1 matching 9 bases. The germline V gene encodes CDR1 ENHRY and CDR2 SYGVKD. The V gene end was trimmed by 3 bases and the J gene end by 7 bases; junction bases not matched to a gene: 9. This CDR3 has 16 residues. The DNA for the CDR3 is TGTGCCATCAGTGATGGGACAGGGATGTCTATCGGGGAGCTGTTTTTT. Residues: CAISDGTGMSIGELFF.

This rearrangement joins TRBV3-1 (or the pseudogene TRBV3-2) to TRBJ2-5, with unresolved D. V was shortened by 6 bases and J by 2 bases, with 7 bases between the two germline ends. Germline CDR1 and CDR2: LGHDT and YNNKEL (reference sequence). The CDR3 contains 12 residues. The CDR3 DNA reads TGTGCCAGCAGTCTTATTCAAGAGACCCAGTACTTC. Translation: CASSLIQETQYF.

The rearrangement links TRBV5-1 to TRBJ2-7; no clear D. The CDR3 totals 14 residues. Germline lookup yields CDR1 SGHRS and CDR2 YFSETQ. Trimming pared 6 bases from V and 2 bases from J, leaving 15 bases between. CDR3 residues: CASTSEPGPYEQYF. The CDR3 bases are TGCGCCAGCACCTCTGAACCAGGTCCCTACGAGCAGTACTTC.

The J gene is TRBJ1-1, the V gene TRBV6-5; D remains unclear. CDR1 MNHEY and CDR2 SVGAGI come from the germline V gene. The ends were cut back, 7 bases at V and 13 bases at J, with 22 bases in the middle. The CDR3 is made up of 13 amino acids. CDR3 in DNA: TGTGCCAGCATAGGGAGCCCGACCGGGGAGCTTTTCTTT. This sequence encodes CASIGSPTGELFF.

The chain uses TRBV7-3 and TRBJ1-4, with a tentative D call TRBD1 (6 bases). Deletions cut 0 bases from V and 8 bases from J, with 13 bases between. The length of the CDR3 is 15 residues. Per germline, CDR1 SGHTA and CDR2 FQGTGA. The CDR3 loop reads CASSLTAGAGEKLFF. CDR3 DNA: TGTGCCAGCAGCTTAACTGCGGGGGCCGGAGAAAAACTGTTTTTT.

This sequence joins TRBV6-5 and TRBJ1-1; 9 bases fit TRBD1. This CDR3 contains 14 residues. V lost 6 bases, J lost 10 bases, and 12 bases stayed unmatched. Per the germline V gene, CDR1 is MNHEY and CDR2 is SVGAGI. The CDR3 spells CASSRGQGASRAFF. CDR3 DNA sequence: TGTGCCAGCAGCAGGGGACAGGGCGCATCGCGAGCTTTCTTT.

This clone showed up just a few times. The V call is TRBV18, the J call TRBJ1-6, with 8 bases lining up with TRBD1. Germline assignment: CDR1 KGHSH and CDR2 LQKENI. The CDR3 is made up of 15 amino acids. Unmatched junction bases numbered 6, after V lost 5 bases and J lost 6 bases. CDR3: CASSTTGVGNSPLHF. The CDR3 nucleotides are TGTGCCAGCTCAACGACAGGGGTGGGTAATTCACCCCTCCACTTT.

The chain is built from TRBV15 and TRBJ2-1, with 7 positions matching TRBD2. The J segment lost 5 bases and the V segment lost 3 bases, leaving 7 bases of the junction unmatched. Germline-derived CDR1 and CDR2 are LNHNV and YYDKDF (reference sequence). The CDR3 totals 15 residues. The CDR3 DNA reads as TGTGCCACCAGCAGTTGGTGGGAGGGAAACAATGAGCAGTTCTTC. Translating it yields CATSSWWEGNNEQFF.

V and J are TRBV19 and TRBJ1-6; D remains ambiguous. The CDR3 runs to 18 residues. Looked up from germline, CDR1 is LNHDA and CDR2 is SQIVND (reference sequence). The germline V and J ends were trimmed by 2 bases and 3 bases, with 17 bases remaining between them. The CDR3 DNA follows: TGTGCCAGTAGTATATCCCGACATCGGGAGGGCTATAATTCACCCCTCCACTTT. Translating it yields CASSISRHREGYNSPLHF. Drawing the rest from reference TRBV19 and TRBJ1-6, the complete variable domain is DGGITQSPKYLFRKEGQNVTLSCEQNLNHDAMYWYRQDPGQGLRLIYYSQIVNDFQKGDIAEGYSVSREKKESFPLTVTSAQKNPTAFYLCASSISRHREGYNSPLHFGNGTRLTVT.

The J gene is TRBJ1-6, the V gene TRBV28; 7 bases are shared with TRBD1. The germline gives CDR1 MDHEN, CDR2 SYDVKM. Trimming took 2 bases from V and 6 from J; bases not matched to a gene: 10. The CDR3 is 17 amino acids. CDR3 residues: CASSLEVVRGSNSPLHF. The CDR3 DNA is TGTGCCAGCAGTTTAGAAGTGGTCAGGGGGTCTAATTCACCCCTCCACTTT.

This clone was seen just once. V is TRBV4-2 and J is TRBJ2-3, with D uncertain. V lost 5 bases and J 1 base, leaving 10 bases between the germline ends. The CDR3 runs to 14 residues. Germline loops: CDR1 LGHNA, CDR2 YNFKEQ. The CDR3 coding sequence is TGTGCCAGCAGCTCCCTTCCTGGCACAGATACGCAGTATTTT. It yields the protein CASSSLPGTDTQYF.

There are a few counts of this clone. The V and J genes are TRBV28 and TRBJ1-3; D ambiguous. The CDR3 totals 14 residues. V lost 6 bases and J 0 bases, leaving 9 bases between the germline ends. The germline CDR1 and CDR2 sequences are MDHEN and SYDVKM. In DNA, the CDR3 is TGTGCCAGCAGGAAACAGATCTCTGGAAACACCATATATTTT. Protein sequence: CASRKQISGNTIYF. The variable domain in full, with the rest retrieved from reference TRBV28 and TRBJ1-3, is DVKVTQSSRYLVKRTGEKVFLECVQDMDHENMFWYRQDPGLGLRLIYFSYDVKMKEKGDIPEGYSVSREKKERFSLILESASTNQTSMYLCASRKQISGNTIYFGEGSWLTVV.

The chain is built from TRBV4-1 and TRBJ1-5; a weak D match, TRBD1 (5 bases). Trimming removed 3 bases at V and 5 bases at J, with 11 bases between. Germline lookup yields CDR1 MGHRA and CDR2 YSYEKL. CDR3 length equals 14 residues. CDR3 nucleotide sequence: TGCGCCAGCAGCCAGGGGCAGGCTCATCAGCCCCAGCATTTT. Residues: CASSQGQAHQPQHF.

The rearrangement uses TRBV6-5 and TRBJ2-7; TRBD1 might be the D (6 bases). Trimming took 10 bases from V and 6 from J, leaving 22 bases between them. This CDR3 is 14 amino acids long. Per germline, CDR1 MNHEY and CDR2 SVGAGI. CDR3 bases: TGTGCCACCCTTACGACAGGAAAGGGGAGCGAGCAGTACTTC. Residues: CATLTTGKGSEQYF.